This TCR beta chain originates from a study of T-cell memory formation after mild COVID-19. Study-level findings and limits: Among contracting clones, CD4+ were mainly CM/EM and CD8+ enriched in EMRA. Balance between CD4 and CD8 was seen in clones contracting day 15 to 85, and a CD4+ lean was seen in later expanders.

V was trimmed by 4 bases and J by 0 bases, leaving 9 bases between them. Germline lookup yields CDR1 SEHNR and CDR2 FQNEAQ (reference sequence). This CDR3 comprises 14 residues. As concerns this clonotype: Antigen specificity is unknown.

Using its own MiXCR run on the 5' RACE reads, TCRdb lists one record per CDR3 protein. The sample has around 200,000 distinct CDR3 sequences, around 20% seen once. Material for sequencing was PBMCs or a T cell subset sorted from them (not recorded which). The clonotype comes from a man aged 18 to 29 who had mild COVID-19 (a few samples of this study predate the infection). Cell type and time point are not known. The rearrangement joins TRBV7-9 to TRBJ1-2; no definite D call. The CDR3 spells CASSSRNANYGYTF. The CDR3, as DNA: TGTGCCAGCAGCTCGCGGAACGCTAACTATGGCTACACCTTC.